This passage covers 21 T cell receptor beta chains from one sample sequenced in a study of tumor and adjacent non-tumor tissue in lung cancer. TCRbeta libraries were built with three rounds of nested PCR, modified from ARM-PCR. Each CDR3 protein gets one entry after TCRdb re-called the multiplex PCR reads with MiXCR. Found here are about 68,000 distinct CDR3 sequences, roughly 60% of them singletons; the top ten hold around 20%. This sample's RNA came from whole unsorted tissue. The sequenced sample was lung tumor tissue. Receptors were obtained from a man aged 45 to 65 with non-small cell lung cancer.

Remarks on this clonotype: This may stem from a read error, because a much larger clone lies one nucleotide away. The chain uses TRBV10-3 and TRBJ1-6; the D gene is possibly TRBD1 (5 bases). Germline V gene lookup returns CDR1 ENHRY and CDR2 SYGVKD. CDR3 size: 15 residues. Trimming left V 2 bases short and J 10 bases short, with 15 bases between. The CDR3, as DNA: TGTGCCATCAGTGAGAGAAAGGCGGGGGGATCACCCCTCCACTTT. As protein: CAISERKAGGSPLHF.

The sample holds one count of this clonotype. Germline and junction disagree at one end, which may indicate a read error. This rearrangement joins TRBV6-5 to TRBJ2-1; 8 nucleotides match TRBD2. The CDR3 runs to 16 residues. Germline lookup yields CDR1 MNHEY and CDR2 SVGAGI. CDR3: CASSYSVTSGSSEQFF. The CDR3 DNA sequence: TGTGCCAGCAGTTACTCGGTTACTAGCGGTAGCAGTGAGCAGTTCTTT.

As regards this clonotype: A much larger clone lies a single base off, so this may be a read error. The chain employs TRBV5-4 and TRBJ2-1, with D possibly TRBD2 on 6 matching bases. This CDR3 has 14 residues. Germline V gene lookup returns CDR1 SGHNT and CDR2 YYREEE (reference sequence). The V end lost 7 bases, the J end lost 5 bases, and 16 bases lay between the germline ends. The CDR3 nucleotides are TGTGCCAGCGGCACCGGGACTCACAACAATGAGCAGTTCTTC. This codes for CASGTGTHNNEQFF.

This clonotype showed up just a few times. The gene calls are TRBV5-1 and TRBJ2-6; perhaps TRBD1 as D (6 bases). V was shortened by 4 bases and J by 3 bases, with 11 bases between the two germline ends. Germline V gene data show CDR1 as SGHRS and CDR2 as YFSETQ. There are 15 residues in the CDR3. CDR3 DNA: TGCGCCAGCAGCACACAGGGTGGTGGGGCCAACGTCCTGACTTTC. This encodes CASSTQGGGANVLTF.

The chain recombines TRBV5-1 with TRBJ2-3; 7 bases are shared with TRBD2. The CDR3 extends over 15 amino acids. V lost 6 bases, J lost 5 bases, and 12 bases stayed unmatched. CDR1 is SGHRS and CDR2 is YFSETQ in the germline V gene. Here the CDR3 DNA reads TGCGCCAGCACACTAGCGACCCAGGAACGAGATACGCAGTATTTT. Its protein product is CASTLATQERDTQYF.

Details on this clonotype: No conserved phenylalanine or tryptophan is present at the end of the CDR3, so a read error is the likely explanation. As DNA, the CDR3 is TGTGACAGCAGTCCGTCTGACACAGATACGCAGTATTCT. Translating it yields CDSSPSDTDTQYS. V is TRBV28 and J is TRBJ2-3; D gene uncertain. This CDR3 spans 13 amino acids. CDR1 is MDHEN, CDR2 SYDVKM, per germline.

On this clonotype itself: This may be a read error, as it is one base from a much larger clone. V gene TRBV13 combines with J gene TRBJ1-2, with D tentatively TRBD1 (6 bases). This CDR3 is 16 amino acids long. V gave up 4 bases and J gave up 0 bases, with 15 bases separating them. Germline V gene sequence: CDR1 PRHDT, CDR2 FYEKMQ (reference sequence). CDR3 bases: TGTGCCAGCAGCTCCACCAAGGGGGGGGCTAACTATGGCTACACCTTC. Translating gives CASSSTKGGANYGYTF.

On this clonotype itself: One junction end disagrees with the germline gene, perhaps due to a read error. The chain has TRBV4-2 and TRBJ2-1; 10 nucleotides match TRBD1. Germline V gives CDR1 LGHNA, CDR2 YNFKEQ. This CDR3 is built from 18 residues. CDR3 loop: CASNQPPGQGYSRNAQFF. CDR3 sequence (DNA): TGTGCCAGCAACCAACCCCCGGGACAGGGGTATTCTAGAAATGCGCAGTTCTTC.

The sample holds many counts of this clonotype. V and J are TRBV6-6 and TRBJ1-5; a possible D gene is TRBD1 (6 bases). The CDR3 is 14 residues long. Trimming took off 8 bases at V and 1 base at J, with 12 bases between the two ends. Per germline, CDR1 MNHNY and CDR2 SVGAGI (reference sequence). CDR3: CASPDRKSNQPQHF. CDR3 in DNA: TGTGCCAGCCCCGACAGGAAAAGCAATCAGCCCCAGCATTTT.

To note about this clonotype: The junction does not match germline at one end; this may be a read error. This chain joins TRBV28 and TRBJ2-1; D is perhaps TRBD1 (6 bases). Germline V lookup: CDR1 MDHEN, CDR2 SYDVKM. The CDR3 contains 15 residues. CDR3 nucleotide sequence: TGCGCCAGCAGTCCCGGACAGAGTACGAGGACTGAGCAGTTCTTC. Residues: CASSPGQSTRTEQFF.

Remarks on this clonotype: In this CDR3 the conserved last residue, phenylalanine or tryptophan, is missing, so a read error is likely. This chain links TRBV7-9 with TRBJ2-7, with 7 positions matching TRBD1. Germline CDR1 reads SEHNR; CDR2 reads FQNEAQ (reference sequence). The CDR3 consists of 14 residues. CDR3 amino acids: CASSSRTGRDEQYL. CDR3 sequence (DNA): TGTGCCAGTAGCTCGAGGACAGGTCGCGACGAGCAGTACTTA.

This rearrangement joins TRBV6-1 to TRBJ1-6, with no clear D. V was trimmed by 8 bases and J by 17 bases, leaving 22 bases between them. Germline V CDR1 and CDR2: MNHNS, SASEGT. The CDR3 runs 13 residues. This chain's CDR3 is CASSKGLNSLFHF. Here the CDR3 DNA reads TGTGCCAGCTCAAAGGGCCTTAATTCACTCTTCCACTTT.

As concerns this clonotype: A junction end diverges from the germline sequence, so it may reflect a read error. The chain joins TRBV5-4 to TRBJ2-7, with D tentatively TRBD2 (6 bases). This CDR3 region has 15 residues. Germline V gene lookup returns CDR1 SGHNT and CDR2 YYREEE (reference sequence). CDR3 region: CANSGIGGLSYEQYF. The CDR3 DNA reads TGTGCCAACAGCGGTATTGGGGGACTTTCCTACGAGCAGTACTTC.

The CDR3 reads CSVSRTQEIKYF. CDR3 coding DNA: TGCAGCGTTTCAAGAACACAAGAGATCAAGTACTTC. The gene calls are TRBV29-1 and TRBJ2-5, with D unclear. This CDR3 contains 12 residues. Per the germline V gene, CDR1 is SQVTM and CDR2 is ANQGSEA. Trimming left V 5 bases short and J 12 bases short, with 19 bases between.

There are many counts of this clonotype. This chain uses TRBV30 with TRBJ2-6, with D uncertain. The V gene's germline CDR1 is GTSNPN and CDR2 SVGIG (reference sequence). Trimming removed 8 bases from V and 0 bases from J, with 8 bases in between. This CDR3 is built from 13 residues. In DNA, the CDR3 is TGTGCCCACCTCTCCTCTGGGGCCAACGTCCTGACTTTC. Translation: CAHLSSGANVLTF.

The rearrangement links TRBV14 to TRBJ1-6; D gene ambiguous. Germline assignment: CDR1 SGHDN and CDR2 FVKESK. The CDR3 has 15 residues. The V and J ends lost 1 base and 2 bases respectively, with 6 bases between them. The CDR3 DNA reads TGTGCCAGCAGCCAAGGAGTCACCTATAATTCACCCCTCCACTTT. It is translated as CASSQGVTYNSPLHF.

In regard to this clonotype: The final CDR3 position lacks the conserved phenylalanine or tryptophan, pointing to a likely read error. The DNA is left out, because the CDR3 cannot be placed on it with certainty; the CDR3 is given as TCRdb lists it. The chain has TRBV20-1 and TRBJ2-5. Germline values: CDR1 DFQATT, CDR2 SNEGSKA (reference sequence). From its first to its last residue, the CDR3 has 13 amino acids. The CDR3 sequence: CSASGGYQETRYL.

The chain is built from TRBV6-2 or TRBV6-3 and TRBJ2-7, with 7 bases fitting TRBD2. The CDR3 runs to 13 residues. V gave up 8 bases and J gave up 0 bases; unmatched junction bases: 4. Per germline, CDR1 MNHEY and CDR2 SVGEGT. The CDR3 DNA follows: TGTGCCAGCGGGAGGGCCCCCTCCTACGAGCAGTACTTC. It is translated as CASGRAPSYEQYF.

The rearrangement uses TRBV5-6 and TRBJ2-5; TRBD2 aligns across 12 bases. The V and J ends lost 4 bases and 4 bases, in that order; junction bases with no gene match: 14. The CDR3 is made up of 18 amino acids. CDR1 SGHDT and CDR2 YYEEEE come from the germline V gene. As DNA, the CDR3 is TGTGCCAGCAGCCCAAACCGACTAGCGGGGGTTGGTGGAGAGACCCAGTACTTC. Its protein product is CASSPNRLAGVGGETQYF. The complete variable domain, with remaining parts taken from reference TRBV5-6 and TRBJ2-5, reads DAGVTQSPTHLIKTRGQQVTLRCSPKSGHDTVSWYQQALGQGPQFIFQYYEEEERQRGNFPDRFSGHQFPNYSSELNVNALLLGDSALYLCASSPNRLAGVGGETQYFGPGTRLLVL.

As regards this clonotype: The conserved phenylalanine or tryptophan normally closing the CDR3 is absent here, so this likely arose from a read error. It is unclear where the CDR3 begins or ends on the DNA, so no DNA is shown, and the CDR3 is as TCRdb lists it. The rearrangement joins TRBV6-6 to TRBJ2-7; the D call of TRBD1 is as the table states it, not checked on the DNA. Ends included, the CDR3 has 14 residues. The germline gives CDR1 MNHNY, CDR2 SVGAGI (reference sequence). The CDR3 is CASSYDVQGGEQYY.

Of note for this clonotype: Sequence at one end of the junction differs from germline and may be a read error. V is TRBV7-9 and J is TRBJ2-1; unclear D gene. The germline V gene encodes CDR1 SEHNR and CDR2 FQNEAQ (reference sequence). The CDR3 is made up of 13 amino acids. The CDR3 bases are TGTGCCAGCAGCTTAGCGCTTATCAATGGGCAGTTCTTC. This encodes CASSLALINGQFF.